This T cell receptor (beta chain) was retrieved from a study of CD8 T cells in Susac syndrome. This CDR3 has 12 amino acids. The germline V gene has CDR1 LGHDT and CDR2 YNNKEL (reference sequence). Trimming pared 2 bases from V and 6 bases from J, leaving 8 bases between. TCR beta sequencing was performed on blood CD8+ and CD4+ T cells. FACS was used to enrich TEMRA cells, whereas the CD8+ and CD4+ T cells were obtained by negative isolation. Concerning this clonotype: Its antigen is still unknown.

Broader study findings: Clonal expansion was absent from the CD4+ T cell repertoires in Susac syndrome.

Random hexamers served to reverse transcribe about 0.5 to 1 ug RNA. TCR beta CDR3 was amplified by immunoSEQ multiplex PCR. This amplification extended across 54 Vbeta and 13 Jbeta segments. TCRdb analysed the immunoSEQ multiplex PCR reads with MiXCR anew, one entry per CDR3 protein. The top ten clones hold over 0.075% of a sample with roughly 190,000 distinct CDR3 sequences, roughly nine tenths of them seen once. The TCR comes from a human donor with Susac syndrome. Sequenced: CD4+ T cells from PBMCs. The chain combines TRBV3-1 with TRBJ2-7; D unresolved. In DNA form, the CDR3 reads TGTGCCAGCAGCCAACGACTTTTCGAGCAGTACTTC. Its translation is CASSQRLFEQYF.